This T cell receptor (beta chain) is drawn from a study of PD-L1 blockade in urothelial cancer. Study-level information: The researchers analyzed blood 3 weeks (second dose) and 6 weeks after treatment start. Blood samples had a median of 141,255 T cells.

Between the trimmed V and J ends, which lost 3 bases and 6 bases, there was a span of 18 bases. The CDR3 runs 16 residues. CDR1 and CDR2 from the germline V gene are LNHDA and SQIVND (reference sequence). The method was immunoSEQ multiplex PCR; TCRdb's version includes in-frame clones alone and lacks a portion of them. The data hold 38,000 or so clones, with around 81% observed a single time. The time point here: pretreatment peripheral blood. The study enrolled patients with locally advanced or metastatic urothelial carcinoma. The sequence came from a man older than 75 with urothelial cancer. Sequenced material: PBMCs, taken around atezolizumab (anti-PD-L1) treatment. The chain is built from TRBV19 and TRBJ1-5; maybe TRBD1 (6 bases). CDR3 protein: CASSIRLDSVGQPQHF. CDR3 nucleotide sequence: TGTGCCAGTAGTATCAGACTGGACAGTGTAGGTCAGCCCCAGCATTTT.